The 2 T cell receptor beta chains given below trace back to one sample, sequenced in a study of identical twins (dated by TCRdb to the mid-2010s). Receptor amplification or capture employed 5' RACE. TCRdb lists the instrument as Illumina HiSeq 2000. TCRdb reanalyzed the raw reads on its own, using fastp at Q25 for trimming and MiXCR for clone calling, and kept in-frame beta chains. Each record represents a unique CDR3 protein, reported with the most common genes and DNA among its rows. This sample is represented by more than 1.5 million distinct CDR3 sequences; less than 35% of them were singletons. The top ten clonotypes cover about 0.25% of the sample. The sample comprised cord blood. These receptors came from a newborn girl in good health.

The chain links TRBV5-6 to TRBJ1-4; no clear D. The germline V gene encodes CDR1 SGHDT and CDR2 YYEEEE. CDR3 length: 14 amino acids. V dropped 3 bases and J dropped 6 bases, with 12 bases sitting between them. CDR3 residues: CASSSRQLDEKLFF. In DNA form, the CDR3 reads TGTGCCAGCAGCTCCCGTCAGCTGGATGAAAAACTGTTTTTT.

This clonotype was found a few times. This chain joins TRBV7-2 and TRBJ1-1; weak D call: TRBD1 (6 bases). The CDR3 is 14 amino acids. V shed 3 bases and J shed 5 bases, with 13 bases lying between them. From germline, CDR1 is SGHTA and CDR2 FQGNSA. Written as DNA, the CDR3 is TGTGCCAGCAGCTTGATGGGGGCTAGAACTGAAGCTTTCTTT. This codes for CASSLMGARTEAFF.